Listed below are T cell receptor beta chains from one sample, sequenced in a study of cytomegalovirus exposure and HLA in healthy donors. This table comes from immunoSEQ multiplex PCR, and its TCRdb copy is limited to in-frame clones, with some not included. The sample consists of 150,000 or so clones, around 68% of them appearing once. Sequencing was done on a sample of PBMCs. These receptors were taken from a young man in good health and CMV-seronegative. Both conserved end residues are part of each CDR3. The D gene is left open where the match is weak. Rows may omit the clone size; those that give it use once, few, many or a size class.

TRBV5-6	.	TRBJ1-6	.	TGTGCCAGCAGAGAGGGACTTTCGGAGAATTCACCCCTCCACTTT	CASREGLSENSPLHF
TRBV15	.	TRBJ1-2	.	TGTGCCCCCCGCAGAGCTAACTATGGCTACCCCTTC	CAPRRANYGYPF
TRBV7-2	.	TRBJ2-3	.	TGTGCCAGCAGCTTAGGGTTCGTGGGGGCTGCATTCCCAGATACGCAGTATTTT	CASSLGFVGAAFPDTQYF
TRBV4-3	TRBD1	TRBJ1-5	.	TGCGCCAGCAGCCAAGACAGGGGGTATCAGCCCCAGCATTTT	CASSQDRGYQPQHF
TRBV6-6	.	TRBJ1-4	few	TGTGCCAGCAGTTACTACCAGGGCTCCAATGAAAAACTGTTTTTT	CASSYYQGSNEKLFF
TRBV5-1	.	TRBJ2-5	.	TGCGCCAGCAGCTTGGTTGGGCGGGAAGAGACCCAGTACTTC	CASSLVGREETQYF
TRBV2	TRBD2	TRBJ2-6	once	TGTGCCAGCAGTGAAGCTCGGGGGGGTCGGGCCAACGTCCTGACTTTC	CASSEARGGRANVLTF
TRBV27	TRBD2	TRBJ2-5	.	TGTGCCAGCAGTTTACAGAGCGGGGAAGGGACCCAGTACTTC	CASSLQSGEGTQYF
TRBV18	TRBD1	TRBJ1-1	.	TGTGCCAGCTCACCACGACAGGGAAACACTGAAGCTTTCTTT	CASSPRQGNTEAFF
TRBV20-1	.	TRBJ2-5	.	TGCAGTGCTAGCGACAGAAAGACCCAGTACTTC	CSASDRKTQYF
TRBV14	TRBD1	TRBJ1-2	.	TGTGCCAGCAGCCAAGGGGGGACAGTCGGTGGCTACACCTTC	CASSQGGTVGGYTF
TRBV5-6	.	TRBJ1-5	.	TGTGCCAGCAGCTTGGATGGGGCGAGGAATCAGCCCCAGCATTTT	CASSLDGARNQPQHF
TRBV5-6	.	TRBJ2-7	.	TGTGCCAGCAGCTTGGGGTCCGGCAGGGGCTACGAGCAGTACTTC	CASSLGSGRGYEQYF
TRBV7-9	.	TRBJ2-1	.	TGTGCCAGCACCTTGGGGGGGCCTGGGGGCGAGCAGTTCTTC	CASTLGGPGGEQFF
TRBV28	.	TRBJ1-5	.	TGTGCCAGCAGTTTGGGGCCCCTTGGCGGTCAGCCCCAGCATTTT	CASSLGPLGGQPQHF
TRBV2	.	TRBJ2-5	.	TGTGCCAGCACTTGGGGCAGAAGCCAAGAGACCCAGTACTTC	CASTWGRSQETQYF
TRBV28	TRBD1	TRBJ1-2	few	TGTGCCAGCAGTTTCCGACAGGGGTGGGCTCGTGGCTACACCTTC	CASSFRQGWARGYTF
TRBV9	.	TRBJ2-7	.	TGTGCCAGCAGCGTAGCAACAGGGTGGGAGCAGTACTTC	CASSVATGWEQYF
TRBV7-8	.	TRBJ2-3	.	TGTGCCAGCAGGCCGGACTACACAGATACGCAGTATTTT	CASRPDYTDTQYF
TRBV5-6	.	TRBJ2-2	.	TGTGCCAGCGTCTCGAGGGGGGAGCTGTTTTTT	CASVSRGELFF
TRBV5-4	TRBD1	TRBJ1-1	.	TGTGCCAGCAGCCCAAGGACAGGGGGGACTGAAGCTTTCTTT	CASSPRTGGTEAFF
TRBV7-2	TRBD1	TRBJ2-3	.	TGTGCCAGCAGCGGACAGGTCACAGATACGCAGTATTTT	CASSGQVTDTQYF
TRBV2	.	TRBJ2-1	.	TGTGCCAGCAAAGGTGAAGGCGGGGACGCTGAGCAGTTCTTC	CASKGEGGDAEQFF
TRBV5-1	.	TRBJ2-3	.	TGCGCCAGCACGCTTGGGACACGCTCTAGCACAGATACGCAGTATTTT	CASTLGTRSSTDTQYF
TRBV5-4	.	TRBJ2-5	.	TGTGCCAGCAGCTTCTATGGCCAAGAGACCCAGTACTTC	CASSFYGQETQYF
TRBV15	TRBD1	TRBJ1-4	.	TGTGCCACCAGCGGGATGGGACAGCCGGCAACTAATGAAAAACTGTTTTTT	CATSGMGQPATNEKLFF
TRBV5-4	.	TRBJ2-5	few	TGTGCCAGCAGCTTGGGGCAGGGGCAAAACCAAGAGACCCAGTACTTC	CASSLGQGQNQETQYF
TRBV5-1	.	TRBJ2-2	few	TGCGCCAGCAGCCCCGCGAACACCGGGGAGCTGTTTTTT	CASSPANTGELFF
TRBV5-1	.	TRBJ2-6	.	TGCGCCAGCAGCTTGGACGGAACGGGACATACCTCTGGGGCCAACGTCCTGACTTTC	CASSLDGTGHTSGANVLTF
TRBV6-5	TRBD2	TRBJ2-3	.	TGTGCCAGCAGGACTAGCGGGGGGCCAGATACGCAGTATTTT	CASRTSGGPDTQYF
TRBV7-3	TRBD1	TRBJ2-3	.	TGTGCCAGCAGCCAAGAGGGACAGGGGGTAGATACGCAGTATTTT	CASSQEGQGVDTQYF
TRBV13	.	TRBJ2-2	.	TGTGCCAGCACGGGGGAGCCCGGGGAGCTGTTTTTT	CASTGEPGELFF
TRBV7-8	TRBD2	TRBJ2-1	.	TGTGCCAGCAGCTTGTGGACTAGCGGACTCTACAATGAGCAGTTCTTC	CASSLWTSGLYNEQFF
TRBV14	.	TRBJ2-1	.	TGTGCCAGCAGCCTTAGGGGTTCAGATGAGCAGTTCTTC	CASSLRGSDEQFF
TRBV10-3	TRBD2	TRBJ2-3	.	TGTGCCATCAGTGAGCTTCTGACTAGCGGGGGGGCAGATACGCAGTATTTT	CAISELLTSGGADTQYF
TRBV28	.	TRBJ2-7	many	TGTGCCAGCAGTTTACGAACTTCAATCTCCTACGAGCAGTACTTC	CASSLRTSISYEQYF
TRBV9	TRBD1	TRBJ1-2	.	TGTGCCAGCAGCGACGGGACAGGCGGTTGGGGCTACACCTTC	CASSDGTGGWGYTF
TRBV19	.	TRBJ2-5	few	TGTGCCAGTAGTATAGGGTCAGGCCAGCCTGAGACCCAGTACTTC	CASSIGSGQPETQYF
TRBV2	.	TRBJ2-7	.	TGTGCCAGCAGGCAGACAGGTATTGGCTCCTACGAGCAGTACTTC	CASRQTGIGSYEQYF
TRBV6-6	TRBD1	TRBJ1-5	.	TGTGCCAGCAGTAACACAGGGGTTCAGCCCCAGCATTTT	CASSNTGVQPQHF
TRBV7-6	TRBD1	TRBJ2-7	.	TGTGCCAGCGGCGGGACAGGGGGCCACGAGCAGTACTTC	CASGGTGGHEQYF